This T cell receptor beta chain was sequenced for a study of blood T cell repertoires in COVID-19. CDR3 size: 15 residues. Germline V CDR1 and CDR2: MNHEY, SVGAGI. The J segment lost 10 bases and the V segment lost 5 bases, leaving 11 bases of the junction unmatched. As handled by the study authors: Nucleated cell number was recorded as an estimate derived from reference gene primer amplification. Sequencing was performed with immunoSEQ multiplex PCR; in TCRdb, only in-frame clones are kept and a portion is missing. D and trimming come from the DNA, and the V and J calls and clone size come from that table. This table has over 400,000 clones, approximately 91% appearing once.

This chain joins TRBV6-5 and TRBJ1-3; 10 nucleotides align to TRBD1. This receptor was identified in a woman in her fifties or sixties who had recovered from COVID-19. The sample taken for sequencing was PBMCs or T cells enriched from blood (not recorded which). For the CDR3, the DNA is TGTGCCAGCAGTCCGAAGAGACAGGGGGCATGGACCATATATTTT. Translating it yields CASSPKRQGAWTIYF.